These 18 T cell receptor beta chains were all obtained from the same sample, sequenced in a study of PD-1 blockade in mismatch repair-deficient tumors. The assay was immunoSEQ multiplex PCR, and TCRdb's table has in-frame clones only and misses some. The sample holds some 48,000 clones, over 75% seen once. The sample was peripheral blood, taken roughly 19 weeks after starting pembrolizumab. Source of these receptors: an adult with mismatch repair-deficient cancer.

The genes are TRBV27 and TRBJ1-2; tentative D call: TRBD1 (5 bases). V dropped 4 bases and J dropped 2 bases, with 11 bases sitting between them. The CDR3 consists of 14 residues. CDR1 MNHEY and CDR2 SMNVEV come from the germline V gene (reference sequence). The CDR3 loop reads CASSSRDRNYGYTF. The CDR3 DNA sequence: TGTGCCAGCAGTTCCCGGGACCGAAACTATGGCTACACCTTC.

The chain employs TRBV5-6 and TRBJ1-1, with TRBD1 matching 8 bases. The CDR3 extends over 12 amino acids. V gave up 4 bases and J gave up 10 bases; unmatched junction bases: 6. The germline CDR1 and CDR2 sequences are SGHDT and YYEEEE. The CDR3 protein is CASSPDRVGAFF. In DNA, the CDR3 is TGTGCCAGCAGCCCGGACAGGGTGGGAGCTTTCTTT. Combining the CDR3 with reference TRBV5-6 and TRBJ1-1 gives the whole variable domain DAGVTQSPTHLIKTRGQQVTLRCSPKSGHDTVSWYQQALGQGPQFIFQYYEEEERQRGNFPDRFSGHQFPNYSSELNVNALLLGDSALYLCASSPDRVGAFFGQGTRLTVV.

J is TRBJ2-7 and V is TRBV19, with a tentative D call TRBD2 (6 bases). Trimming cost V 8 bases and J 1 base, with 12 bases left between them. From germline, CDR1 is LNHDA and CDR2 SQIVND (reference sequence). The CDR3 covers 13 residues. The CDR3 sequence: CASCSGPSYEQYF. The CDR3 coding sequence is TGTGCCAGTTGTAGCGGCCCGTCCTACGAGCAGTACTTC.

This chain links TRBV19 with TRBJ2-6; perhaps TRBD2 as D (6 bases). In germline, CDR1 is LNHDA, CDR2 SQIVND (reference sequence). The CDR3 has 16 amino acids. The V and J ends lost 5 bases and 0 bases respectively, with 11 bases between them. The CDR3 nucleotides are TGTGCCAGTAGTGGGACTTTAAGCTCTGGGGCCAACGTCCTGACTTTC. The encoded protein is CASSGTLSSGANVLTF.

The V and J genes are TRBV11-2 and TRBJ1-5; 8 bases map to TRBD1. The germline V gene has CDR1 SGHAT and CDR2 FQNNGV. The CDR3 has 15 amino acids. V trimming: 1 base; J trimming: 1 base; junction bases outside the gene matches: 0. The CDR3 region is CASSLGTGSNQPQHF. The CDR3 nucleotides are TGTGCCAGCAGCTTAGGGACAGGGAGCAATCAGCCCCAGCATTTT.

Details on this clone: The germline gene is not matched at one end of the junction; a read error may be the cause. This rearrangement joins TRBV7-7 to TRBJ2-7; D might be TRBD1 or TRBD2, each matching 5 bases. The CDR3 sequence is 15 residues long. Looked up from germline, CDR1 is SSHAT and CDR2 is FNYEAQ (reference sequence). The CDR3 DNA is TGTGCTAGCAGCCTCCGGGACGGAATCAACTACGAGCAGTACTTC. This translates into CASSLRDGINYEQYF. Based on the CDR3 plus reference TRBV7-7 and TRBJ2-7, the full variable domain is GAGVSQSPRYKVTKRGQDVTLRCDPISSHATLYWYQQALGQGPEFLTYFNYEAQPDKSGLPSDRFSAERPEGSISTLTIQRTEQRDSAMYRCASSLRDGINYEQYFGPGTRLTVT.

The chain couples TRBV19 to TRBJ2-2, with 15 bases aligning to TRBD2. The CDR3 extends over 16 amino acids. Germline CDR1 is LNHDA and CDR2 is SQIVND (reference sequence). V dropped 8 bases and J dropped 7; count of bases not matched to a gene: 8. CDR3 region: CASGGLAGGQGGELFF. CDR3 coding DNA: TGTGCCAGTGGAGGACTAGCGGGAGGGCAAGGCGGGGAGCTGTTTTTT.

The genes are TRBV5-1 and TRBJ2-3, with 7 bases matching TRBD2. Trimming cost V 1 base and J 3 bases; bases outside gene matches: 8. Per the germline V gene, CDR1 is SGHRS and CDR2 is YFSETQ. This CDR3 has 16 residues. The CDR3 DNA reads as TGCGCCAGCAGCTTGATCCCTAGCGGTGGTACAGATACGCAGTATTTT. It specifies CASSLIPSGGTDTQYF.

The rearrangement uses TRBV14 and TRBJ2-7; D perhaps matches TRBD2 (6 bases). There are 15 residues in the CDR3. Germline values: CDR1 SGHDN, CDR2 FVKESK. Trimming removed 3 bases at V and 4 bases at J, with 16 bases between. CDR3 loop: CASSHTSWSDYEQYF. The CDR3 DNA sequence: TGTGCCAGCAGCCATACTAGCTGGAGTGATTACGAGCAGTACTTC.

This clone was detected only a few times. The chain uses TRBV6-1 and TRBJ2-7; the D gene could be TRBD1 or TRBD2 (5 bases each). The CDR3 length is 14 residues. Trimming left V 1 base short and J 6 bases short, with 13 bases between. Germline CDR1 reads MNHNS; CDR2 reads SASEGT. The CDR3 loop is CASSEDVAGTEQYF. The CDR3, as DNA: TGTGCCAGCAGTGAAGACGTGGCAGGGACCGAGCAGTACTTC.

This clone has just one count. The chain combines TRBV29-1 with TRBJ2-2, with TRBD1 identical over 10 bases. Losses at the gene ends were 7 bases for V and 5 bases for J; bases not matched to a gene: 4. This CDR3 has 13 amino acids. Germline V gene sequence: CDR1 SQVTM, CDR2 ANQGSEA. Here the CDR3 reads CSGRTGGTGELFF. In DNA, the CDR3 is TGCAGCGGAAGGACAGGGGGAACCGGGGAGCTGTTTTTT.

CDR3 loop: CASSSNPNTGELFF. Here the CDR3 DNA reads TGTGCCAGCAGCTCAAACCCGAACACCGGGGAGCTGTTTTTT. This rearrangement joins TRBV5-4 to TRBJ2-2, with D hard to call. In germline, CDR1 is SGHNT, CDR2 YYREEE (reference sequence). CDR3 length: 14 amino acids. The ends were cut back, 3 bases at V and 0 bases at J, with 6 bases in the middle. Filled out from reference TRBV5-4 and TRBJ2-2, the complete variable domain reads ETGVTQSPTHLIKTRGQQVTLRCSSQSGHNTVSWYQQALGQGPQFIFQYYREEENGRGNFPPRFSGLQFPNYSSELNVNALELDDSALYLCASSSNPNTGELFFGEGSRLTVL.

The chain has TRBV11-2 and TRBJ1-2; 9 bases align to TRBD1. Germline CDR1 reads SGHAT; CDR2 reads FQNNGV. The CDR3 runs 13 residues. J lost 8 bases, V lost 1 base, and 2 bases had no gene match. The DNA for the CDR3 is TGTGCCAGCAGCTTAGGACAGGGGGTAGGCTACACCTTC. It specifies CASSLGQGVGYTF.

The J gene is TRBJ2-1, the V gene TRBV7-2; 9 bases line up with TRBD2. J was trimmed by 9 bases and V by 6 bases; bases with no gene match: 12. There are 15 residues in the CDR3. The germline V gene has CDR1 SGHTA and CDR2 FQGNSA. CDR3 loop: CASSPSAGGRGEQFF. The CDR3 nucleotides are TGTGCCAGCAGTCCTTCAGCGGGAGGTCGTGGTGAGCAGTTCTTC.

The chain has TRBV5-1 and TRBJ2-5; 10 bases are a match to TRBD1. CDR1 and CDR2 from the germline V gene are SGHRS and YFSETQ. V lost 3 bases to trimming and J lost 5 bases; unmatched junction nucleotides: 7. The CDR3 has 15 residues. CDR3 region: CASSSDRGLGETQYF. CDR3 DNA: TGCGCCAGCAGCTCGGACAGGGGGTTGGGGGAGACCCAGTACTTC.

A single count supports this clone. The chain links TRBV11-2 to TRBJ2-1, with 10 nucleotides matching TRBD2. Unmatched junction bases numbered 5, after V lost 3 bases and J lost 6 bases. Germline loops: CDR1 SGHAT, CDR2 FQNNGV. This CDR3 spans 15 amino acids. The DNA for the CDR3 is TGTGCCAGCAGCTTGGTTTCTAGCGGGAGCAATGAGCAGTTCTTC. It specifies CASSLVSSGSNEQFF.

The chain carries TRBV27 and TRBJ1-5, with D possibly being TRBD1 (6 bases). The CDR3 totals 14 residues. CDR1 and CDR2 from the germline V gene are MNHEY and SMNVEV (reference sequence). Trimming took off 5 bases at V and 4 bases at J, with 12 bases between the two ends. The CDR3 region is CASSPDSGNQPQHF. CDR3 nucleotides: TGTGCCAGCAGTCCGGACAGCGGAAATCAGCCCCAGCATTTT.

This clone appeared once. CDR3 in DNA: TGTGCCAGCAGCTTAGCCGGGACAGTATTTCCCTACGAGCAGTACTTC. Encoded protein: CASSLAGTVFPYEQYF. The genes are TRBV7-9 and TRBJ2-7; 7 nucleotides line up with TRBD1. Germline V gives CDR1 SEHNR, CDR2 FQNEAQ (reference sequence). Germline trimming cut 0 bases from V and 2 bases from J; bases unmatched to any gene: 7. The CDR3 consists of 16 residues.